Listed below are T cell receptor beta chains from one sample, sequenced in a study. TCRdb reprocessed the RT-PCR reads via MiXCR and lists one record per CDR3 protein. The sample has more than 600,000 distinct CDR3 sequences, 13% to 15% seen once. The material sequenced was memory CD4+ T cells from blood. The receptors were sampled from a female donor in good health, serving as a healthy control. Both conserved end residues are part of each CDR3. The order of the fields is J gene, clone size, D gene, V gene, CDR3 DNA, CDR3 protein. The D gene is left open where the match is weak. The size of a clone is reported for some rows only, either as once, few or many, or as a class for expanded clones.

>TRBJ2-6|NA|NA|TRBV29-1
TGCAGCGTTGCGCTCGTAACTGGGGCCAACGTCCTGACTTTC
CSVALVTGANVLTF
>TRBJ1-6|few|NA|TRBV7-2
TGTGCCAGCAGCTTAGCACCAGGGACTGCCGGCATCCCCCTCCACTTT
CASSLAPGTAGIPLHF
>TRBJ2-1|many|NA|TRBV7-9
TGTGCCAGCAGCTTAGTACAGGCTAAAGATGAGCAGTTCTTC
CASSLVQAKDEQFF
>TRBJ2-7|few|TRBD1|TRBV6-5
TGTGCCAGCAAAAAGGACAGGGGGGTCTACGAGCAGTACTTC
CASKKDRGVYEQYF
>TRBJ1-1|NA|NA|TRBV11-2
TGTGCCAGCAGCTTACTCCAACAGGGTCTGAACACTGAAGCTTTCTTT
CASSLLQQGLNTEAFF
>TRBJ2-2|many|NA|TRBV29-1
TGCAGCGGCCTTAACACCGGGGAGCTGTTTTTT
CSGLNTGELFF
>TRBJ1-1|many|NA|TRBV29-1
TGCAGCACCGGTGAGGGATCCGGCGCTGAAGCTTTCTTT
CSTGEGSGAEAFF
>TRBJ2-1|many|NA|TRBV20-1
TGCAGTGCTAGAGTCGGGGCTAGCATGGCTAACTTC
CSARVGASMANF
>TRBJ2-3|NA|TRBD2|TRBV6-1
TGTGCCACCCCGGGACTAGCGGGAGATACGCAGTATTTT
CATPGLAGDTQYF
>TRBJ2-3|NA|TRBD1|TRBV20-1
TGCAGTGCTAGAGACATAAGCCCGGCAGGGGGTCCAGATACGCAGTATTTT
CSARDISPAGGPDTQYF
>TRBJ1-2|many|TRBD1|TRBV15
TGTGCCACCAGCAGAGATCCCGGGACAGGGAGAGGCGGCTACACCTTC
CATSRDPGTGRGGYTF
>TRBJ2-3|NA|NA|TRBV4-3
TGCGCCAGCAGCCAAGAGCCGAGAGATACGCAGTATTTT
CASSQEPRDTQYF
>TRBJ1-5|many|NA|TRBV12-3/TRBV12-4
TGTGCCAGCAGTGAGCAGGGTGGTAACAATCAGCCCCAGCATTTT
CASSEQGGNNQPQHF
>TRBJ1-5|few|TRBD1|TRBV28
TGTGCCAGCAGCTCAGGGGGCCCTAATCAGCCCCAGCATTTT
CASSSGGPNQPQHF
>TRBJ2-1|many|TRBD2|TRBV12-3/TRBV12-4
TGTGCCAGCAGGGGGACTAGCGGGGCTCACAATGAGCAGTTCTTC
CASRGTSGAHNEQFF
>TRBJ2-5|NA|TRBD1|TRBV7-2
TGTGCCAGCAGCCTTATGGACAGGCACCAAGAGACCCAGTACTTC
CASSLMDRHQETQYF
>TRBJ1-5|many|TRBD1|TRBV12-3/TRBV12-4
TGTGCCAGCAGGATCCAGGGGGACCAGCCCCAGCATTTT
CASRIQGDQPQHF
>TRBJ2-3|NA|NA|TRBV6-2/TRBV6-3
TGTGCCAGCAGTTACTCGCCGCAGTATTTT
CASSYSPQYF
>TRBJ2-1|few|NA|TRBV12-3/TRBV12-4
TGTGCCAGCAGTCGGACTCCCAATGAGCAGTTCTTC
CASSRTPNEQFF
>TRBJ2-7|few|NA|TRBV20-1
TGCAGTGCTAGAGATCAGGGGACCCTGAGCTCCTACGAGCAGTACTTC
CSARDQGTLSSYEQYF